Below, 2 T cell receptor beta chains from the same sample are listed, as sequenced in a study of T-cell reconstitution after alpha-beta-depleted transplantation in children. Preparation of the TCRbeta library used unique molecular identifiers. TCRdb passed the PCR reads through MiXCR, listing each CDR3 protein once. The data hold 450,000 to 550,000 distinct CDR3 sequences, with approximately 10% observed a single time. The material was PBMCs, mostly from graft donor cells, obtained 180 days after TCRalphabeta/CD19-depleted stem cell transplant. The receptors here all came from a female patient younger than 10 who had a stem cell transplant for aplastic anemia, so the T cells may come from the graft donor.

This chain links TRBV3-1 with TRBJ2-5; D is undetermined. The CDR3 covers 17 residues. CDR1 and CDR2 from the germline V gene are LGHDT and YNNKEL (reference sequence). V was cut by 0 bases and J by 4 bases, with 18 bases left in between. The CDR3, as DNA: TGTGCCAGCAGCCAAGATATCGGTAGCCCGGGTCGAGAGACCCAGTACTTC. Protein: CASSQDIGSPGRETQYF.

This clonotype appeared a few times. In DNA form, the CDR3 reads TGTGCCAGCAGCGTAGGCGGGACATCCTCCTACGAGCAGTACTTC. Residues: CASSVGGTSSYEQYF. The chain combines TRBV9 with TRBJ2-7, with D tentatively TRBD1 or TRBD2 (6 bases each). Germline V lookup: CDR1 SGDLS, CDR2 YYNGEE. Trimming took off 0 bases at V and 0 bases at J, with 10 bases between the two ends. The CDR3 spans 15 residues.